The T cell receptor beta chain under discussion was sequenced for a study of T cell clones after liver transplantation. Study context: TCRbeta sequencing after a pre-transplant mixed lymphocyte reaction identified graft-donor-reactive clones, later tracked in post-transplant blood. Apart from a few HCV-positive recipients, transplants were for non-autoimmune, non-viral reasons.

The CDR3 contains 13 residues. Trimming left V 2 bases short and J 2 bases short, with 5 bases between. In germline, CDR1 is SGHAT, CDR2 FQNNGV. Alloreactive TCRbeta sequences came from sequencing proliferating CFSE-low cells in the MLR. Study-level results: A significant post-transplant drop in circulating graft-donor-reactive CD4 TCRbeta sequences occurred in most of the 8 subjects.

The method was immunoSEQ multiplex PCR; TCRdb's version includes in-frame clones alone and lacks a portion of them. Here the sample spans under 6,000 clones, roughly 30% being singletons. This clone was observed a few times. The antigen remains undetermined. Sample: CD4+ T cells from cultured PBMCs. The receptor's source is a human patient who received a liver transplant. These T cells may partly come from the graft donor. The rearrangement links TRBV11-2 to TRBJ2-3; no clear D. CDR3 residues: CASSLIHTDTQYF. The CDR3 DNA reads as TGTGCCAGCAGCTTAATCCACACAGATACGCAGTATTTT.